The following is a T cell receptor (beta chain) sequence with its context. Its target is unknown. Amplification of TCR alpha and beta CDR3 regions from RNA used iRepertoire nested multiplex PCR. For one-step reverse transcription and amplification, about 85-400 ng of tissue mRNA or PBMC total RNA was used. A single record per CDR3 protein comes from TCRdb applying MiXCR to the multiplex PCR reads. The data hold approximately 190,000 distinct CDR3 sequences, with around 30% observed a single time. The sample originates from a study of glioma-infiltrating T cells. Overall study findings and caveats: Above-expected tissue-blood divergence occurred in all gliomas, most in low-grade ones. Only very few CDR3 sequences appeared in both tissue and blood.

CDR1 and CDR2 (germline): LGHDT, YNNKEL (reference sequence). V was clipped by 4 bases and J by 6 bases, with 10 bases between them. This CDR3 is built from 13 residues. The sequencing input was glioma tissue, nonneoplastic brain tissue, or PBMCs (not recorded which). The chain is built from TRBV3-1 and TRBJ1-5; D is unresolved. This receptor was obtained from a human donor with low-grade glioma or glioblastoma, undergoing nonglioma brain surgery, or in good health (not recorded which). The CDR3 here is CASSPLEGQPQHF. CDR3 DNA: TGTGCCAGCAGCCCTCTGGAGGGTCAGCCCCAGCATTTT.